This record looks at one TCR beta chain sequence and its context. Clones were read by immunoSEQ multiplex PCR, and TCRdb kept only the in-frame ones, dropping some. The sample holds 2,500 to 3,000 clones, roughly 84% seen once. Sequencing was limited to surgery cases with top T cell transcript signatures in brain tissue. The sample originates from a study of brain T cells in children with intractable seizures. The CDR3 consists of 14 residues. Per germline, CDR1 MNHEY and CDR2 SVGEGT. Trimming took 2 bases from V and 5 from J, leaving 10 bases between them. Sample: resected brain tissue, taken at surgery. The chain links TRBV6-2 or TRBV6-3 to TRBJ1-5; D unresolved. The receptor was derived from a boy under three years old with hemimegalencephaly and intractable seizures. The CDR3, as DNA: TGTGCCAGCAGTTACCGCCCCGGGGATCAGCCCCAGCATTTT. Its translation is CASSYRPGDQPQHF.